The rows below give T cell receptor beta chains drawn from one sample of a study of shared T cell receptors in the human thymus. Assay: immunoSEQ multiplex PCR; the TCRdb copy retains only in-frame clones and omits some. The top ten clones hold approximately 0.01% of a sample with about 660,000 clones, roughly 90% of them seen once. These data were likewise used in another study, on human thymus T cells.

The sample consisted of thymocytes. All receptors come from a boy younger than two with a congenital heart defect. Each CDR3 is given with its conserved first and last residue. The D gene is left open where the match is weak. Where a row states a size, it is once, few, many or the class of an expanded clone; other rows omit it.

d_gene | len | j_gene | v_gene | abundance | CDR3aa | CDR3nt
NA | 14 | TRBJ2-7 | TRBV27 | NA | CASSSQSGSYEQYF | TGTGCCAGCAGTTCTCAGTCAGGTTCCTACGAGCAGTACTTC
NA | 16 | TRBJ2-3 | TRBV7-9 | NA | CASSRSGNRLTDTQYF | TGTGCCAGCAGCCGTAGCGGAAATCGGCTCACAGATACGCAGTATTTT
NA | 13 | TRBJ2-7 | TRBV25-1 | NA | CASSGRFGQGWYF | TGTGCCAGCAGTGGGAGGTTCGGGCAGGGGTGGTACTTC
TRBD2 | 17 | TRBJ2-5 | TRBV19 | NA | CASSSSGTSGREKTQYF | TGTGCCAGTAGTTCCTCAGGGACTAGCGGGAGGGAAAAGACCCAGTACTTC
TRBD2 | 14 | TRBJ2-7 | TRBV2 | once | CASSAAGGPGEQYF | TGTGCCAGCAGTGCCGCGGGAGGCCCCGGCGAGCAGTACTTC
TRBD1 | 18 | TRBJ2-7 | TRBV11-3 | NA | CASSLAPQQGAFSYEQYF | TGTGCCAGCAGCTTAGCCCCCCAACAGGGGGCCTTCTCCTACGAGCAGTACTTC
NA | 12 | TRBJ2-3 | TRBV7-2 | NA | CASSLAGYTQYF | TGTGCCAGCAGCTTAGCGGGCTATACGCAGTATTTT
NA | 16 | TRBJ2-7 | TRBV14 | NA | CASSQDSHRAPYEQYF | TGTGCCAGCAGCCAAGATTCCCACAGGGCACCCTACGAGCAGTACTTC
TRBD1 | 15 | TRBJ1-1 | TRBV19 | once | CASSIPGQMNTEAFF | TGTGCCAGTAGTATACCGGGACAGATGAACACTGAAGCTTTCTTT
NA | 17 | TRBJ2-1 | TRBV4-2 | NA | CASSQGGGPNRVGEQFF | TGTGCCAGCAGCCAAGGGGGGGGACCAAACAGGGTTGGTGAGCAGTTCTTC
TRBD2 | 18 | TRBJ2-3 | TRBV4-3 | NA | CASSQDRPSGSGTDTQYF | TGCGCCAGCAGCCAAGATCGGCCTAGCGGGAGTGGCACAGATACGCAGTATTTT
TRBD2 | 18 | TRBJ2-7 | TRBV4-3 | NA | CASSQGWGGLAVSYEQYF | TGCGCCAGCAGCCAAGGTTGGGGGGGACTAGCGGTCTCCTACGAGCAGTACTTC
TRBD1 | 14 | TRBJ2-1 | TRBV29-1 | NA | CSVGGQGSYNEQFF | TGCAGCGTTGGAGGACAGGGTTCCTACAATGAGCAGTTCTTC
NA | 15 | TRBJ2-3 | TRBV5-6 | NA | CASSPRAGPTDTQYF | TGTGCCAGCAGCCCCCGTGCGGGACCCACAGATACGCAGTATTTT
NA | 12 | TRBJ1-1 | TRBV7-9 | NA | CASGEGDIEAFF | TGTGCCAGCGGGGAAGGGGACATTGAAGCTTTCTTT
TRBD2 | 16 | TRBJ2-3 | TRBV7-9 | once | CASSPQREGVTDTQYF | TGTGCCAGCAGCCCACAGCGGGAGGGCGTCACAGATACGCAGTATTTT
NA | 15 | TRBJ2-1 | TRBV15 | NA | CATSRASGTNNEQFF | TGTGCCACCAGCAGAGCATCCGGGACAAACAATGAGCAGTTCTTC
TRBD2 | 19 | TRBJ2-7 | TRBV7-9 | NA | CASTVGGLAGVTSSYEQYF | TGTGCCAGCACCGTCGGGGGACTAGCGGGAGTCACGAGCTCCTACGAGCAGTACTTC
TRBD1 | 16 | TRBJ1-5 | TRBV19 | NA | CASSIDRQGAYQPQHF | TGTGCCAGTAGTATAGATCGCCAGGGGGCTTATCAGCCCCAGCATTTT
TRBD2 | 17 | TRBJ2-5 | TRBV15 | NA | CATSRDLLAGLGETQYF | TGTGCCACCAGCAGAGATCTCCTAGCGGGCCTTGGGGAGACCCAGTACTTC
NA | 16 | TRBJ2-1 | TRBV4-3 | NA | CASRQRFGVSYNEQFF | TGCGCCAGCAGACAGAGGTTCGGGGTCTCCTACAATGAGCAGTTCTTC
TRBD2 | 14 | TRBJ2-7 | TRBV5-4 | NA | CASSFSGRAYEQYF | TGTGCCAGCAGCTTTAGCGGGAGGGCCTACGAGCAGTACTTC
TRBD1 | 17 | TRBJ2-3 | TRBV4-3 | once | CASSHSYRGQSTDTQYF | TGCGCCAGCAGCCATTCATACCGGGGACAGAGCACAGATACGCAGTATTTT
TRBD1 | 15 | TRBJ2-7 | TRBV5-5 | NA | CASSLTRQGVYEQYF | TGTGCCAGCAGCTTGACCCGACAGGGGGTATACGAGCAGTACTTC
TRBD1 | 14 | TRBJ2-5 | TRBV7-4 | NA | CASSPGTAQETQYF | TGTGCCAGCAGCCCGGGGACAGCCCAAGAGACCCAGTACTTC
TRBD1 | 15 | TRBJ2-3 | TRBV18 | NA | CASSPKGQGTDTQYF | TGTGCCAGCTCACCAAAGGGACAGGGCACAGATACGCAGTATTTT
TRBD2 | 14 | TRBJ2-2 | TRBV27 | NA | CASGAGGRPGELFF | TGTGCCAGCGGAGCGGGAGGCCGCCCCGGGGAGCTGTTTTTT
NA | 13 | TRBJ1-2 | TRBV9 | NA | CASSVEGRDGYTF | TGTGCCAGCAGCGTAGAAGGGAGGGATGGCTACACCTTC
NA | 15 | TRBJ1-3 | TRBV5-1 | NA | CASSSGGRAGNTIYF | TGCGCCAGCAGCTCAGGAGGGAGGGCCGGAAACACCATATATTTT
TRBD1 | 14 | TRBJ1-1 | TRBV11-3 | NA | CASSQDRVNTEAFF | TGTGCCAGCAGCCAGGACAGGGTTAACACTGAAGCTTTCTTT
TRBD2 | 16 | TRBJ2-4 | TRBV7-9 | NA | CASSLLPSGSGNIQYF | TGTGCCAGCAGCTTACTGCCTAGCGGGAGTGGAAACATTCAGTACTTC
NA | 15 | TRBJ2-1 | TRBV6-4 | NA | CASSDSGGDAYEQFF | TGTGCCAGCAGTGACTCTGGCGGGGACGCCTATGAGCAGTTCTTC
NA | 14 | TRBJ1-5 | TRBV27 | NA | CASSSLEGNQPQHF | TGTGCCAGCAGTTCCTTGGAGGGGAATCAGCCCCAGCATTTT
TRBD2 | 16 | TRBJ2-5 | TRBV29-1 | NA | CSVQRGASGVQETQYF | TGCAGCGTTCAAAGAGGAGCTAGCGGGGTTCAAGAGACCCAGTACTTC
NA | 13 | TRBJ2-5 | TRBV10-1 | NA | CARVQATQETQYF | TGCGCCAGGGTACAGGCCACTCAAGAGACCCAGTACTTC
TRBD1 | 18 | TRBJ2-3 | TRBV4-3 | NA | CASSQVDRGLGRTDTQYF | TGCGCCAGCAGCCAAGTGGACAGGGGGTTAGGACGGACAGATACGCAGTATTTT
TRBD1 | 18 | TRBJ2-2 | TRBV28 | NA | CASSSDRTGVTNTGELFF | TGTGCCAGCAGTTCAGACCGGACAGGGGTGACCAACACCGGGGAGCTGTTTTTT
TRBD2 | 14 | TRBJ2-1 | TRBV4-2 | NA | CASSQGGRANEQFF | TGTGCCAGCAGCCAAGGCGGGAGGGCTAATGAGCAGTTCTTC
NA | 13 | TRBJ1-2 | TRBV7-2 | NA | CASSLNSNYGYTF | TGTGCCAGCAGCTTAAACTCCAACTATGGCTACACCTTC
NA | 17 | TRBJ1-3 | TRBV7-6 | NA | CASSLYQGRNSGNTIYF | TGTGCCAGCAGCTTATACCAGGGGCGAAACTCTGGAAACACCATATATTTT
TRBD1 | 15 | TRBJ1-4 | TRBV12-5 | NA | CASGLVARGDQKLFF | TGTGCTAGTGGTTTGGTAGCCAGGGGGGACCAAAAACTGTTTTTT
NA | 13 | TRBJ1-2 | TRBV11-3 | NA | CASSAYGGRGYTF | TGTGCCAGCAGCGCTTACGGGGGGCGAGGCTACACCTTC
TRBD1 | 18 | TRBJ2-2 | TRBV4-2 | NA | CASSPGTGPYQNTGELFF | TGTGCCAGCAGCCCAGGGACAGGTCCTTACCAGAACACCGGGGAGCTGTTTTTT
TRBD1 | 15 | TRBJ1-2 | TRBV9 | NA | CASSIQGGSNYGYTF | TGTGCCAGCAGCATCCAGGGGGGTTCTAACTATGGCTACACCTTC
TRBD1 | 14 | TRBJ1-1 | TRBV5-6 | once | CASSLTGWGTEAFF | TGTGCCAGCAGTTTGACAGGGTGGGGCACTGAAGCTTTCTTT
TRBD1 | 15 | TRBJ2-7 | TRBV7-9 | NA | CASSLIRDRAAEQYF | TGTGCCAGCAGCCTGATCCGGGACAGGGCTGCGGAGCAGTACTTC
TRBD2 | 17 | TRBJ2-7 | TRBV7-9 | NA | CASSLSGGRGFVYEQYF | TGTGCCAGCAGCTTAAGCGGCGGGAGGGGTTTCGTTTACGAGCAGTACTTC
NA | 13 | TRBJ1-2 | TRBV30 | NA | CAWSGSTNYGYTF | TGTGCCTGGAGTGGCAGTACTAACTATGGCTACACCTTC
TRBD1 | 14 | TRBJ1-1 | TRBV9 | NA | CASSPRTGNTEAFF | TGTGCCAGCAGCCCTCGGACAGGGAACACTGAAGCTTTCTTT
NA | 15 | TRBJ2-1 | TRBV7-2 | NA | CASSLSAGPNNEQFF | TGTGCCAGCAGCTTAAGTGCGGGCCCCAACAATGAGCAGTTCTTC
TRBD2 | 15 | TRBJ2-7 | TRBV6-5 | NA | CASSPIAGECCEQYF | TGTGCCAGCAGCCCTATAGCGGGAGAGTGTTGCGAGCAGTACTTC
NA | 13 | TRBJ2-2 | TRBV29-1 | NA | CSGYGGNTGELFF | TGCAGCGGATATGGAGGGAACACCGGGGAGCTGTTTTTT
NA | 14 | TRBJ2-7 | TRBV30 | once | CAWSDRDSLAEQYF | TGTGCCTGGAGCGACCGGGACTCCCTCGCCGAGCAGTACTTC
TRBD1 | 15 | TRBJ2-7 | TRBV12-5 | NA | CASAMSGQGRNEQYF | TGTGCTAGTGCTATGAGTGGACAGGGGCGGAACGAGCAGTACTTC
NA | 17 | TRBJ2-3 | TRBV29-1 | once | CSVLSGHNYFSTDTQYF | TGCAGCGTGCTGTCGGGACACAACTACTTCTCCACAGATACGCAGTATTTT
NA | 16 | TRBJ1-4 | TRBV7-8 | NA | CASSLWAVPTNEKLFF | TGTGCCAGCAGCTTATGGGCAGTCCCCACTAATGAAAAACTGTTTTTT
TRBD1 | 16 | TRBJ2-7 | TRBV7-2 | NA | CASSLAPGQGTHEQYF | TGTGCCAGCAGCTTAGCGCCGGGACAGGGGACCCACGAGCAGTACTTC
NA | 14 | TRBJ2-7 | TRBV9 | NA | CASSVTDRGHEQYF | TGTGCCAGCAGCGTTACCGACAGAGGCCACGAGCAGTACTTC
TRBD1 | 16 | TRBJ1-5 | TRBV19 | NA | CASTGTGVSSNQPQHF | TGTGCCAGTACCGGGACAGGGGTTTCGAGCAATCAGCCCCAGCATTTT